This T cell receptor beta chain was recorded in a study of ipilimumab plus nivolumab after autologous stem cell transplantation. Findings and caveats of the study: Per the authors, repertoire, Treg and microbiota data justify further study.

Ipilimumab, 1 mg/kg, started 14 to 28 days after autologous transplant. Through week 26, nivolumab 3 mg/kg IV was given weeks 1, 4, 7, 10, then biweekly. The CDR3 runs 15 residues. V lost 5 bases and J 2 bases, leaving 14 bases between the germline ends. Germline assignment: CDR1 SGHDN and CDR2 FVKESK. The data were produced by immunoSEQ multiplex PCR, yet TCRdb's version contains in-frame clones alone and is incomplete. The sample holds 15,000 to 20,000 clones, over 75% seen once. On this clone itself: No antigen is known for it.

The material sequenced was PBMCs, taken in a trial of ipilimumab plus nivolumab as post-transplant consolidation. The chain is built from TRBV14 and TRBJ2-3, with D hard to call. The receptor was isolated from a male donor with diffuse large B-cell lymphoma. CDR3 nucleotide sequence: TGTGCCAGCAGCAAGGCTCTTGGCTCCACAGATACGCAGTATTTT. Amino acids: CASSKALGSTDTQYF.